Listed here are 7 T cell receptor beta chains from one sample, sequenced in a study of shared clonotypes between healthy human individuals. Clones were sequenced by immunoSEQ multiplex PCR, and TCRdb holds only the in-frame ones, with some missing. The top ten hold around 0.4% of the sample, which has 2 million to 2.5 million clones, over 90% seen once. The sequencing input was naive CD4+ T cells from PBMCs. As for subset: CD45RA+ positively selected. The receptors shown here come from a man younger than 30 in good health. Some clones in this sample may be carry-over from other donors' samples.

CDR3 nucleotide sequence: TGTGCCAGCAGCCCCGTGGAGACTTACTACAATGAGCAGTTCTTC. Its translation: CASSPVETYYNEQFF. The chain links TRBV7-3 to TRBJ2-1; no reliable D call. Germline V CDR1 and CDR2: SGHTA, FQGTGA. V lost 5 bases and J 3 bases, leaving 14 bases between the germline ends. The CDR3 is made up of 15 amino acids.

The rearrangement joins TRBV4-3 to TRBJ2-7; TRBD2 aligns across 9 bases. Germline loops: CDR1 LGHNA, CDR2 YSLEER. This CDR3 contains 15 residues. With V trimmed by 4 bases and J by 2 bases, 6 bases remained unmatched. The chain's CDR3 is CASSRVLAGPYEQYF. The CDR3 DNA reads TGCGCCAGCAGCCGGGTACTAGCGGGTCCCTACGAGCAGTACTTC.

This clone has just one count. The chain combines TRBV7-9 with TRBJ1-2, with 7 bases that match TRBD1. The junction had 3 bases not matched to a gene; V was cut back by 3 bases and J by 2 bases. The CDR3 spans 14 residues. Germline loops: CDR1 SEHNR, CDR2 FQNEAQ (reference sequence). CDR3 protein: CASSFSTGNYGYTF. In nucleotides, the CDR3 is TGTGCCAGCAGCTTTTCGACAGGGAACTATGGCTACACCTTC.

J is TRBJ1-5 and V is TRBV7-2, with D possibly TRBD1 on 5 matching bases. Germline lookup yields CDR1 SGHTA and CDR2 FQGNSA. CDR3 size: 14 residues. Trimming took 5 bases from V and 3 from J, leaving 11 bases between them. This CDR3 reads CASSATGVNQPQHF. The CDR3 bases are TGTGCCAGCAGCGCCACGGGGGTCAATCAGCCCCAGCATTTT.

As DNA, the CDR3 is TGTGCCAGCAGCCGAGGGGGCTCGGGACTAGCGGTCACCGGGGAGCTGTTTTTT. It yields the protein CASSRGGSGLAVTGELFF. The rearrangement uses TRBV9 and TRBJ2-2; 11 bases are a match to TRBD2. J was trimmed by 4 bases and V by 4 bases; bases with no gene match: 12. CDR1 and CDR2 (germline): SGDLS, YYNGEE. The CDR3 loop spans 18 amino acids.

The chain carries TRBV19 and TRBJ2-5; possibly TRBD1 for D (6 bases). Deletions cut 4 bases from V and 5 bases from J, with 11 bases between. Germline V gene data show CDR1 as LNHDA and CDR2 as SQIVND (reference sequence). The CDR3 is 13 amino acids. The CDR3 coding sequence is TGTGCCAGTAGTAACAGGGCACGGGAGACCCAGTACTTC. Translated, it gives CASSNRARETQYF.

The V and J genes are TRBV7-9 and TRBJ2-7, with D possibly being TRBD1 (6 bases). The V and J ends lost 5 bases and 6 bases respectively, with 23 bases between them. Germline CDR1 reads SEHNR; CDR2 reads FQNEAQ (reference sequence). This CDR3 has 16 residues. The CDR3, as DNA: TGTGCCAGCAGCCCTTCCCCGTGGGGGCGACAACCCGAGCAGTACTTC. Encoded protein: CASSPSPWGRQPEQYF.